This TCR beta chain was sequenced in a study of CD8+CD57+ T cells in acquired aplastic anemia. At the level of the study: Sorted CD4+ and CD8+ cells yielded DNA averaging approximately 3 ug.

This clonotype was recorded a few times. What it binds is unknown. No conserved phenylalanine or tryptophan is present at the end of the CDR3, so a read error is the likely explanation. V was trimmed by 0 bases and J by 4 bases, leaving 2 bases between them. The CDR3 spans 12 residues. Germline V gives CDR1 ENHRY, CDR2 SYGVKD. Profiles of TCR beta VDJ and CDR3 were generated from a genomic DNA template. TCRdb re-called the reads through MiXCR, storing one row per CDR3 protein. The table includes about 160,000 distinct CDR3 sequences, around 45% detected once. Regarding the study as a whole: Patients and controls shared roughly 30 CD8+ CDR3 sequences, which appeared highly expressed in patients and within their immunodominant clones.

Sequencing was performed on sorted CD4+, CD8+, or CD8+CD57+ T cells (not recorded which) from PBMCs. The TCR originated in a human donor in good health. The chain has TRBV10-3 and TRBJ2-3; D is unresolved. The CDR3 sequence is CAISESADTQYI. The DNA for the CDR3 is TGTGCCATCAGTGAGTCGGCAGATACGCAGTATATT.